The 26 T cell receptor beta chains below all came from one sample that was sequenced in a study of shared clonotypes between healthy human individuals. Profiling relied on immunoSEQ multiplex PCR, and the TCRdb table lists in-frame clones only, not all of them. The repertoire consists of 2 million to 3 million clones, with approximately 94% occurring once and the leading ten covering 0.36%. The sample was naive CD4+ T cells from PBMCs. Subset meaning: CD45RA+ positively selected. Receptors were obtained from a man aged 18 to 30 in good health. Some clones in this sample may be carry-over from other donors' samples.

The CDR3 sequence: CASSLEGRANYGYTF. For the CDR3, the DNA is TGCGCCAGCAGCTTGGAGGGCAGGGCTAACTATGGCTACACCTTC. The chain combines TRBV5-1 with TRBJ1-2, with D possibly matching TRBD1 (5 bases). This CDR3 has 15 residues. Germline values: CDR1 SGHRS, CDR2 YFSETQ. V was clipped by 0 bases and J by 0 bases, with 9 bases between them.

This sequence joins TRBV28 and TRBJ1-1; unclear D gene. V was cut by 3 bases and J by 2 bases, with 13 bases left in between. Germline V gene data show CDR1 as MDHEN and CDR2 as SYDVKM. The CDR3 extends over 15 amino acids. DNA of the CDR3: TGTGCCAGCAGTTTGGGAGGGAACGGAAACACTGAAGCTTTCTTT. Translation: CASSLGGNGNTEAFF.

V and J are TRBV5-4 and TRBJ2-1; 8 nucleotides align to TRBD1. Germline CDR1 reads SGHNT; CDR2 reads YYREEE (reference sequence). There are 15 residues in the CDR3. Trimming took 6 bases from V and 7 from J; bases not matched to a gene: 12. Here the CDR3 DNA reads TGTGCCAGCACAGGGGGCGGGACGGTAGTGAATGAGCAGTTCTTC. This codes for CASTGGGTVVNEQFF.

The chain is built from TRBV19 and TRBJ2-3, with 14 nucleotides matching TRBD2. The CDR3 length is 17 residues. Per germline, CDR1 LNHDA and CDR2 SQIVND (reference sequence). V lost 5 bases and J lost 6; bases outside the gene matches: 10. The CDR3 DNA is TGTGCCAGTAGTCTTCGACTAGCGGGAGGGCCGGGGGATACGCAGTATTTT. Translating gives CASSLRLAGGPGDTQYF.

The CDR3 reads CASSPWTGNYGYTF. Here the CDR3 DNA reads TGCGCCAGCAGCCCATGGACAGGGAACTATGGCTACACCTTC. The chain uses TRBV4-3 and TRBJ1-2; 8 bases are a match to TRBD1. The CDR3 length is 14 residues. Germline CDR1 and CDR2: LGHNA and YSLEER. The V segment lost 4 bases and the J segment 2 bases; nucleotides outside the gene matches: 3.

This chain links TRBV5-4 with TRBJ1-2; 7 bases are a match to TRBD1. Trimming at V came to 0 bases and at J to 4 bases, leaving 6 bases not matched to a gene. The germline CDR1 and CDR2 sequences are SGHNT and YYREEE (reference sequence). CDR3 length: 15 amino acids. CDR3 in amino acids: CASSLARQGTYGYTF. In DNA form, the CDR3 reads TGTGCCAGCAGCTTGGCAAGACAGGGTACCTATGGCTACACCTTC.

A few counts support this clone. The rearrangement links TRBV5-1 to TRBJ1-1; D uncertain. Germline V gene lookup returns CDR1 SGHRS and CDR2 YFSETQ. The CDR3 has 13 amino acids. V dropped 6 bases and J dropped 1 base, with 10 bases sitting between them. As DNA, the CDR3 is TGCGCCAGCACCCGAGAAGGGAACACTGAAGCTTTCTTT. It specifies CASTREGNTEAFF.

The V call is TRBV12-5, the J call TRBJ2-7; D might be TRBD2 (6 bases). CDR3 size: 16 residues. V dropped 6 bases and J dropped 3 bases, with 21 bases sitting between them. CDR1 and CDR2 (germline): LGHNT, FRNRAP. The CDR3 region is CASGAVGAMGGYEQYF. For the CDR3, the DNA is TGTGCTAGTGGCGCCGTAGGGGCCATGGGAGGCTACGAGCAGTACTTC.

This clone was recorded only once. The chain employs TRBV4-3 and TRBJ2-3; no firm D call. CDR1 LGHNA and CDR2 YSLEER come from the germline V gene. Trimming removed 4 bases from V and 6 bases from J, with 14 bases in between. The CDR3 spans 14 residues. CDR3 DNA: TGCGCCAGCAGCCCCTTTTTAACTCCTGATACGCAGTATTTT. Translating it yields CASSPFLTPDTQYF.

This chain connects TRBV19 to TRBJ2-7, with 10 nucleotides matching TRBD1. Trimming took 0 bases from V and 5 from J; bases not matched to a gene: 7. Germline CDR1 and CDR2: LNHDA and SQIVND (reference sequence). There are 16 residues in the CDR3. CDR3 DNA sequence: TGTGCCAGTAGTATAGAGGGACAGGGGCGACGTAACGAGCAGTACTTC. Amino acids: CASSIEGQGRRNEQYF.

This rearrangement joins TRBV30 to TRBJ2-2; perhaps TRBD2 as D (6 bases). The CDR3 contains 14 residues. V shed 3 bases and J shed 1 base, with 9 bases lying between them. CDR1 and CDR2 from the germline V gene are GTSNPN and SVGIG (reference sequence). The CDR3 loop reads CAWRPAGNTGELFF. CDR3 bases: TGTGCCTGGAGACCAGCGGGGAACACCGGGGAGCTGTTTTTT.

The table lists this clone with a few counts. V usage is TRBV6-1 and J usage is TRBJ2-1; D remains ambiguous. V was shortened by 7 bases and J by 10 bases, with 11 bases between the two germline ends. The CDR3 has 11 amino acids. Germline lookup yields CDR1 MNHNS and CDR2 SASEGT. CDR3 residues: CASKAENEQFF. Here the CDR3 DNA reads TGTGCCAGCAAGGCCGAGAACGAGCAGTTCTTC.

The rearrangement links TRBV20-1 to TRBJ1-1, with D hard to call. Germline assignment: CDR1 DFQATT and CDR2 SNEGSKA (reference sequence). The CDR3 is 11 amino acids. Trimming removed 7 bases at V and 5 bases at J, with 11 bases between. The CDR3 loop is CSEVRVTEAFF. The CDR3 region has the DNA TGCAGTGAGGTGAGGGTGACTGAAGCTTTCTTT.

The rearrangement joins TRBV9 to TRBJ2-3, with 12 bases matching TRBD1. CDR3 length: 15 amino acids. Germline CDR1 reads SGDLS; CDR2 reads YYNGEE. The V segment lost 3 bases and the J segment 4 bases; nucleotides outside the gene matches: 3. CDR3 nucleotide sequence: TGTGCCAGCAGCGCCGGGACAGGGGGCCCAGATACGCAGTATTTT. This sequence encodes CASSAGTGGPDTQYF.

The rearrangement links TRBV6-6 to TRBJ2-3, with TRBD1 as a possible D gene (5 bases). Trimming pared 7 bases from V and 2 bases from J, leaving 16 bases between. Per germline, CDR1 MNHNY and CDR2 SVGAGI (reference sequence). This CDR3 contains 15 residues. CDR3 residues: CASTLTGGHTDTQYF. For the CDR3, the DNA is TGTGCCAGCACCCTAACAGGCGGCCACACAGATACGCAGTATTTT.

This chain uses TRBV2 with TRBJ2-7, with D perhaps matching TRBD2 (6 bases). This CDR3 comprises 14 residues. Germline CDR1 SNHLY, CDR2 FYNNEI. V was cut by 4 bases and J by 2 bases, with 12 bases left in between. The CDR3 DNA reads TGTGCCAGCAGTGTAATGCGGGAAGCCTACGAGCAGTACTTC. Amino acids: CASSVMREAYEQYF.

The chain uses TRBV7-9 and TRBJ2-5; no definite D call. Trimming cost V 5 bases and J 14 bases, with 6 bases left between them. The CDR3 runs 8 residues. Germline V gives CDR1 SEHNR, CDR2 FQNEAQ (reference sequence). CDR3 sequence (DNA): TGTGCCAGCAGCCCGGCTTACTTC. This translates into CASSPAYF.

The J gene is TRBJ1-6, the V gene TRBV6-1; maybe TRBD1 (5 bases). CDR3 size: 15 residues. With 2 bases removed from V and 5 bases from J, the gap between germline ends came to 10 bases. Germline CDR1 is MNHNS and CDR2 is SASEGT. CDR3 DNA: TGTGCCAGCAGTGAATCAGGGTCGGATAATTCACCCCTCCACTTT. Its protein product is CASSESGSDNSPLHF.

This chain joins TRBV30 and TRBJ2-5; D assignment may be TRBD1 or TRBD2 (5 bases each). The DNA end is a closer match to TRBJ2-7, so the J assignment may be wrong. Germline CDR1 and CDR2: GTSNPN and SVGIG (reference sequence). The CDR3 is made up of 12 amino acids. Here the CDR3 DNA reads TGTGCCTGGATCCCGGGGCAGGGCGAGCAGTACTTC. Its translation is CAWIPGQGEQYF.

The chain links TRBV19 to TRBJ2-3; 9 bases are shared with TRBD1. The germline CDR1 and CDR2 sequences are LNHDA and SQIVND (reference sequence). V dropped 4 bases and J dropped 5; count of bases not matched to a gene: 7. CDR3 length: 15 amino acids. This CDR3 reads CASSREGQGVDTQYF. The CDR3 DNA follows: TGTGCCAGTAGTAGAGAGGGACAGGGCGTAGATACGCAGTATTTT.

The chain links TRBV6-1 to TRBJ1-2; 12 bases agree with TRBD1. The CDR3 contains 15 residues. Germline CDR1 MNHNS, CDR2 SASEGT. The ends lost 3 bases at V and 4 bases at J; junction bases unmatched: 3. The CDR3 is CASSEGQGALYGYTF. The CDR3 DNA sequence: TGTGCCAGCAGTGAGGGACAGGGGGCTCTCTATGGCTACACCTTC.

This clone was picked up a small number of times. In the same sample, other DNA sequences code for this CDR3. This chain connects TRBV20-1 to TRBJ1-5, with D unresolved. Looked up from germline, CDR1 is DFQATT and CDR2 is SNEGSKA (reference sequence). The CDR3 has 11 residues. V lost 6 bases and J 7 bases, leaving 10 bases between the germline ends. CDR3: CSAKGGQPQHF. CDR3 bases: TGCAGTGCCAAGGGAGGGCAGCCCCAGCATTTT.

The gene calls are TRBV13 and TRBJ2-1; TRBD2 matches 12 bases. Trimming took 5 bases from V and 4 from J; bases not matched to a gene: 6. In germline, CDR1 is PRHDT, CDR2 FYEKMQ (reference sequence). The CDR3 length is 16 residues. The CDR3 sequence: CASSRILAGGYNEQFF. The CDR3 DNA reads as TGTGCCAGCAGCCGAATACTAGCGGGAGGTTACAATGAGCAGTTCTTC.

As for this clone: One end of the junction is discordant with germline, which a read error may explain. The same CDR3 can be traced to other DNA sequences in this sample. This chain links TRBV29-1 with TRBJ2-7; a weak D match, TRBD2 (6 bases). Germline CDR1 SQVTM, CDR2 ANQGSEA. This CDR3 region has 12 residues. The CDR3 protein is CSGGGTRYEQYF. For the CDR3, the DNA is TGCAGCGGGGGAGGCACCCGCTACGAGCAGTATTTC.

This clone appeared a few times. The chain carries TRBV19 and TRBJ2-1; D gene ambiguous. Germline-derived CDR1 and CDR2 are LNHDA and SQIVND (reference sequence). The V gene lost 4 bases and the J gene lost 4 bases, with 17 bases spanning the gap. CDR3 size: 16 residues. The CDR3 reads CASSTSSKLGYNEQFF. CDR3 DNA: TGTGCCAGTAGTACCTCATCGAAACTCGGGTACAATGAGCAGTTCTTC.

The genes are TRBV10-3 and TRBJ2-7; D ambiguous. The CDR3 has 13 amino acids. V shed 11 bases and J shed 0 bases, with 14 bases lying between them. Per germline, CDR1 ENHRY and CDR2 SYGVKD. DNA of the CDR3: TGTGCCGCCCCAGATGTCCCCTCCTACGAGCAGTACTTC. The encoded protein is CAAPDVPSYEQYF.